This TCR beta chain was retrieved from a study of T cell responses to AZD1222 COVID-19 vaccine. Overall study results and limits: Elevations in Spike-specific TCR breadth and depth followed administration of two AZD1222 doses. The study sampled repertoires only after the peak T cell response. Of the AZD1222 recipients, only 5 or 6 were seropositive at baseline. Across the whole spike, CD4 TCRs peaked at regions 160-218 and 743-854.

Produced via immunoSEQ multiplex PCR; TCRdb's table is partial and in-frame only. The repertoire holds about 110,000 clones, with about 95% as singletons. V lost 1 base to trimming and J lost 5 bases; unmatched junction nucleotides: 3. CDR1 and CDR2 from the germline V gene are SEHNR and FQNEAQ (reference sequence). This CDR3 has 14 residues. Regarding this clone: Antigen: not known.

Sequenced here: peripheral blood, sampled 28 days after the second AZD1222 dose. J is TRBJ2-5 and V is TRBV7-9, with 8 nucleotides matching TRBD2. This TCR came from an adult who received the AZD1222 COVID-19 vaccine. The CDR3 spells CASSLEAGVETQYF. As DNA, the CDR3 is TGTGCCAGCAGCTTAGAAGCGGGGGTTGAGACCCAGTACTTC.